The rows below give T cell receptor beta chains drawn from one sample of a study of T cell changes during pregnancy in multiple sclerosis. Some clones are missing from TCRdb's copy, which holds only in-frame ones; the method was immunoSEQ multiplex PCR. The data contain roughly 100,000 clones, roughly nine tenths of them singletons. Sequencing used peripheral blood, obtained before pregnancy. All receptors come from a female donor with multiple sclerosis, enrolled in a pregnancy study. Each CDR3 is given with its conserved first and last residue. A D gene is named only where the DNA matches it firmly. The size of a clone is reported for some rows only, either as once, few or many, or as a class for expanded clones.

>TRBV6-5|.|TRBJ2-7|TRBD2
TGTGCCAGCAGTTATACGGGACTAGCGGGCTCCTACGAGCAGTACTTC
CASSYTGLAGSYEQYF
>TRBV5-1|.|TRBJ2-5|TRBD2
TGCGCCAGCAGCTTGGACGGGAGGAAAGGGAAAGAGACCCAGTACTTC
CASSLDGRKGKETQYF
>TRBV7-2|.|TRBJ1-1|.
TGTGCCAGCAGCCCGGGACTCATTGAAGCTTTCTTT
CASSPGLIEAFF
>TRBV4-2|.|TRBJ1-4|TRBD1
TGTGCCAGCAGCCAAGGCAGGGGGCCTAATGAAAAACTGTTTTTT
CASSQGRGPNEKLFF
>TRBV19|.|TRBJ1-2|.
TGTGCCAGTAGTCTCCTTGGGGAGGCTAACTATGGCTACACCTTC
CASSLLGEANYGYTF
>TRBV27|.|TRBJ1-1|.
TGTGCCAGCAGCTACAACAGGCGCAACACTGAAGCTTTCTTT
CASSYNRRNTEAFF
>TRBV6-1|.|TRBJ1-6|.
TGTGCCAGCAGTGGCCTAGATAATTCACCCCTCCACTTT
CASSGLDNSPLHF
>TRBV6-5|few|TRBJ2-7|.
TGTGCCAGCAGTTATTCCATAGGGGCTTCCTACGAGCAGTACTTC
CASSYSIGASYEQYF
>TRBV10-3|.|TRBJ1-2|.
TGTGCCATCAGTGCGATGCAGGGGCATGGCTACACCTTC
CAISAMQGHGYTF
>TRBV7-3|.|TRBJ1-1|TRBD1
TGTGCCAGCAGCTACGGGACAGGGGGCAACACTGAAGCTTTCTTT
CASSYGTGGNTEAFF
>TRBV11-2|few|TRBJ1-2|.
TGTGCCAGCAGCTCAAGCACACTGAGGAACTATGGCTACACCTTC
CASSSSTLRNYGYTF
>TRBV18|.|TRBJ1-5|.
TGTGCCAGCTCACCGGGAGGCGATCAGCCCCAGCATTTT
CASSPGGDQPQHF
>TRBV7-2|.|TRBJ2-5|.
TGTGCCAGCAGCTTGAGGGGGTCGGAGACCCAGTACTTC
CASSLRGSETQYF
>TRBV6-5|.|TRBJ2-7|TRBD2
TGTGCCAGCAGGGGGACTAGCGGGAGTATCTACGAGCAGTACTTC
CASRGTSGSIYEQYF
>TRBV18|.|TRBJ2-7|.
TGTGCCAGCTCACCAGGTACAGGCGAGCAGTACTTC
CASSPGTGEQYF
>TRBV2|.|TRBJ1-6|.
TGTGCCAGCAGTGCGGAGCACCCCTCCTATAATTCACCCCTCCACTTT
CASSAEHPSYNSPLHF
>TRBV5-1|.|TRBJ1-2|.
TGCGCCAGCAGCTTCACAGGGTTCGGCTATGGCTACACCTTC
CASSFTGFGYGYTF
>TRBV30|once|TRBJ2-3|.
TGTGCCTGGAGTGTACACGGCGGTAGCACAGATACGCAGTATTTT
CAWSVHGGSTDTQYF
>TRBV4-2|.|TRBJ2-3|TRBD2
TGTGCCAGCAGCCAGTTGGGACTAGCGGGGGGCGCTAGCACAGATACGCAGTATTTT
CASSQLGLAGGASTDTQYF
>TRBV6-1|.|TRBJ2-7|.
TGTGCCAGCAGTGACGGGGAGAGGAACGAGCAGTACTTC
CASSDGERNEQYF
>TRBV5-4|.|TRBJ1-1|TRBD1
TGTGCCAGCAGCCAAAGACCGACAGGGGATATTGAGACTGAAGCTTTCTTT
CASSQRPTGDIETEAFF
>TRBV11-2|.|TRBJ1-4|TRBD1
TGTGCCAGCAGCCCAACGTCAGGGGGAATGTGGGAAAAACTGTTTTTT
CASSPTSGGMWEKLFF
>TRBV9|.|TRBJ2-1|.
TGTGCCAGCAGCGTAAGGGCGGGGTCAGGAAATGAGCAGTTCTTC
CASSVRAGSGNEQFF
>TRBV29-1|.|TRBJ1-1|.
TGCGCTACAGTGAACACTGAAGCTTTCTTT
CATVNTEAFF
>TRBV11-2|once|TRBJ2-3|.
TGTGCCAGCAGCTCATATTCGCGCGGTACGCAGTATTTT
CASSSYSRGTQYF
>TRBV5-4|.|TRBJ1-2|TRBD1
TGTGCCAGCAGCTTGGCAGGGGGCCAAACCTATGGCTACACCTTC
CASSLAGGQTYGYTF
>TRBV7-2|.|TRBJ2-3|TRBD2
TGTGCCAGCAGCTTAGCGGCCCTAGCGGTAGCGATTAGCACAGATACGCAGTATTTT
CASSLAALAVAISTDTQYF